Presented here are 11 T cell receptor beta chains from one specimen sequenced in a study of blood T cell repertoires in COVID-19. The assay was immunoSEQ multiplex PCR, and TCRdb's table has in-frame clones only and misses some. This table has 190,000 or so clones, about 83% appearing once. Sequenced input: peripheral blood. These receptors originate from a man aged 45-65 years with active or convalescent COVID-19.

This chain uses TRBV18 with TRBJ1-6; D not certain. This CDR3 has 14 amino acids. Trimming removed 0 bases from V and 6 bases from J, with 6 bases in between. Germline V gene sequence: CDR1 KGHSH, CDR2 LQKENI. The CDR3 reads CASSPPEGNSPLHF. For the CDR3, the DNA is TGTGCCAGCTCACCACCGGAGGGTAATTCACCCCTCCACTTT.

This clone was detected only a few times. V and J are TRBV9 and TRBJ1-2; the D gene is possibly TRBD1 (6 bases). V shed 5 bases and J shed 2 bases, with 16 bases lying between them. This CDR3 is built from 15 residues. Germline CDR1 and CDR2: SGDLS and YYNGEE. The CDR3 bases are TGTGCCAGCAGTATAGGGGGAAGAGCCAACTATGGCTACACCTTC. This gives the protein CASSIGGRANYGYTF.

V gene TRBV6-5 combines with J gene TRBJ2-7; a possible D gene is TRBD2 (6 bases). The V gene's germline CDR1 is MNHEY and CDR2 SVGAGI. The CDR3 runs 13 residues. Between the trimmed V and J ends, which lost 8 bases and 2 bases, there was a span of 13 bases. This CDR3 reads CASGWEATYEQYF. In nucleotides, the CDR3 is TGTGCCAGCGGATGGGAGGCGACCTACGAGCAGTACTTC.

This chain uses TRBV30 with TRBJ2-5, with a possible D match to TRBD1 (6 bases). Germline V gene data show CDR1 as GTSNPN and CDR2 as SVGIG (reference sequence). V was cut by 2 bases and J by 5 bases, with 18 bases left in between. The CDR3 loop spans 15 amino acids. The CDR3 protein is CAWSSTGTRGETQYF. The CDR3 DNA is TGTGCCTGGAGTTCGACAGGTACTCGAGGGGAGACCCAGTACTTC.

V and J are TRBV10-1 and TRBJ1-5; a possible D gene is TRBD1 (5 bases). Germline assignment: CDR1 WNHNN and CDR2 SYGVQD (reference sequence). The CDR3 extends over 13 amino acids. V lost 6 bases to trimming and J lost 7 bases, with 13 bases between them. CDR3 sequence: CASSQGVGQPQHF. The CDR3 DNA reads as TGCGCCAGCAGCCAGGGTGTCGGGCAGCCCCAGCATTTT.

V and J are TRBV5-4 and TRBJ2-5, with 13 positions matching TRBD2. The germline V gene encodes CDR1 SGHNT and CDR2 YYREEE (reference sequence). This CDR3 has 16 residues. Trimming cost V 3 bases and J 4 bases; bases outside gene matches: 6. The CDR3 is CASSSKLAGGRETQYF. The DNA of the CDR3 is TGTGCCAGCAGCTCCAAACTAGCGGGGGGGCGAGAGACCCAGTACTTC. Full variable domain (outside the CDR3, taken from reference TRBV5-4 and TRBJ2-5): ETGVTQSPTHLIKTRGQQVTLRCSSQSGHNTVSWYQQALGQGPQFIFQYYREEENGRGNFPPRFSGLQFPNYSSELNVNALELDDSALYLCASSSKLAGGRETQYFGPGTRLLVL.

The chain carries TRBV28 and TRBJ1-2; 9 bases fit TRBD1. The CDR3 totals 18 residues. The germline gives CDR1 MDHEN, CDR2 SYDVKM. J was trimmed by 4 bases and V by 5 bases; bases with no gene match: 17. CDR3 protein: CASSPKGPGTGRIYGYTF. The CDR3 coding sequence is TGTGCCAGCAGTCCTAAGGGGCCAGGGACAGGGAGGATCTATGGCTACACCTTC.

This sequence joins TRBV18 and TRBJ2-5, with 15 bases lining up with TRBD2. CDR3 length: 15 residues. Trimming took 3 bases from V and 4 from J; bases not matched to a gene: 0. Germline V gene sequence: CDR1 KGHSH, CDR2 LQKENI. CDR3 in DNA: TGTGCCAGCTCACCGGGACTAGCGGGAGGAGAGACCCAGTACTTC. This gives the protein CASSPGLAGGETQYF.

This clone was found once. The chain carries TRBV7-3 and TRBJ2-3; tentatively, D is TRBD2 (6 bases). The V gene lost 5 bases and the J gene lost 6 bases, with 27 bases spanning the gap. Germline V gene sequence: CDR1 SGHTA, CDR2 FQGTGA. The CDR3 is made up of 18 amino acids. CDR3 amino acids: CASSPTSQPRGGGDTQYF. The CDR3 DNA sequence: TGTGCCAGCAGCCCCACGAGCCAGCCGCGGGGTGGGGGGGATACGCAGTATTTT.

The chain uses TRBV4-1 and TRBJ2-7, with TRBD2 matching 13 bases. CDR3 length: 17 residues. The germline CDR1 and CDR2 sequences are MGHRA and YSYEKL. V lost 0 bases to trimming and J lost 3 bases; unmatched junction nucleotides: 5. CDR3 loop: CASSQDWTSGRSYEQYF. CDR3 in DNA: TGCGCCAGCAGCCAAGATTGGACTAGCGGGAGAAGCTACGAGCAGTACTTC.

V is TRBV7-2 and J is TRBJ2-1, with a tentative D call TRBD1 (5 bases). This CDR3 has 14 residues. CDR1 is SGHTA and CDR2 is FQGNSA in the germline V gene. Trimming pared 4 bases from V and 7 bases from J, leaving 14 bases between. Here the CDR3 reads CASSSQGKRNEQFF. The DNA of the CDR3 is TGTGCCAGCAGCTCTCAGGGAAAAAGGAATGAGCAGTTCTTC.